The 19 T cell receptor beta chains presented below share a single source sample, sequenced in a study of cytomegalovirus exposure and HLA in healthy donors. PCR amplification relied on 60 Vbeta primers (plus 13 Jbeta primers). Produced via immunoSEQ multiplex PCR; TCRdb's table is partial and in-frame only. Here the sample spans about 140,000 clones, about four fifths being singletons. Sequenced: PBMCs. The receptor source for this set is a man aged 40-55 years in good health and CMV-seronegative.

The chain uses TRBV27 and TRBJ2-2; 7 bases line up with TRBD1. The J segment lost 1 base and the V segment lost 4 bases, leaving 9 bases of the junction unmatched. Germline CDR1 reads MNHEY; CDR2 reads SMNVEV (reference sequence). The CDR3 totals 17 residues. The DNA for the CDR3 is TGTGCCAGCAGTTCCTTTACAGGGGTCATGAACACCGGGGAGCTGTTTTTT. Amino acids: CASSSFTGVMNTGELFF.

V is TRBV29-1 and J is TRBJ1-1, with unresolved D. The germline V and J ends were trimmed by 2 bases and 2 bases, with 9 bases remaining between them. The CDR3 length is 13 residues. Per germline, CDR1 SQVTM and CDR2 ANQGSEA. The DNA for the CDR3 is TGCAGCGTTGAAAGCCAGGTCAACACTGAAGCTTTCTTT. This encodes CSVESQVNTEAFF. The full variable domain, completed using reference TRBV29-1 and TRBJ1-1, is SAVISQKPSRDICQRGTSLTIQCQVDSQVTMMFWYRQQPGQSLTLIATANQGSEATYESGFVIDKFPISRPNLTFSTLTVSNMSPEDSSIYLCSVESQVNTEAFFGQGTRLTVV.

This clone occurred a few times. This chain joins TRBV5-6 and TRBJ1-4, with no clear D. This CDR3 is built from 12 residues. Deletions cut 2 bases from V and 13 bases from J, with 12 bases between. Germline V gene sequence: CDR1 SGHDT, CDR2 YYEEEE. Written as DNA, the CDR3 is TGTGCCAGCAGCTTACGCAGGAACGGACTGTTTTTT. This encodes CASSLRRNGLFF. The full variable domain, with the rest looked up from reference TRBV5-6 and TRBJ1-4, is DAGVTQSPTHLIKTRGQQVTLRCSPKSGHDTVSWYQQALGQGPQFIFQYYEEEERQRGNFPDRFSGHQFPNYSSELNVNALLLGDSALYLCASSLRRNGLFFGSGTQLSVL.

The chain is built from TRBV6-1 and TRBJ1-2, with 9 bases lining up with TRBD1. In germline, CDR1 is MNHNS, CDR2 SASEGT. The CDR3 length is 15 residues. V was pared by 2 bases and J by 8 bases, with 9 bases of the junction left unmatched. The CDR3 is CASSETPRTGEGYTF. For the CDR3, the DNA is TGTGCCAGCAGTGAAACCCCCCGGACAGGGGAGGGCTACACCTTC.

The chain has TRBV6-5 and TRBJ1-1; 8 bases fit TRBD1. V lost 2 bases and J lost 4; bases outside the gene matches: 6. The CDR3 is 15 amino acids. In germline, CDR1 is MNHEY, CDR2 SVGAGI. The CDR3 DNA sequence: TGTGCCAGCAGTTACCACGGTGACAGGGGCACTGAAGCTTTCTTT. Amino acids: CASSYHGDRGTEAFF.

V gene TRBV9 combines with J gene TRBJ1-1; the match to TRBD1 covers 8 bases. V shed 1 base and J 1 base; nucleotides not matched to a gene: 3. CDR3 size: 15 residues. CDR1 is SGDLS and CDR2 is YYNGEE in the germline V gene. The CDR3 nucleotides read TGTGCCAGCAGCGTAAAAGGGACAGGGAACACTGAAGCTTTCTTT. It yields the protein CASSVKGTGNTEAFF.

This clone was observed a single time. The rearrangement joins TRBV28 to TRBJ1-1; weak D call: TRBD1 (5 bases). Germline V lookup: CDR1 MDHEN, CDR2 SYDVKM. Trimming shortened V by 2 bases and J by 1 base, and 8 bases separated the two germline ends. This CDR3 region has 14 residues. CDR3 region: CASSLDRANTEAFF. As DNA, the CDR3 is TGTGCCAGCAGTTTAGACAGAGCGAACACTGAAGCTTTCTTT.

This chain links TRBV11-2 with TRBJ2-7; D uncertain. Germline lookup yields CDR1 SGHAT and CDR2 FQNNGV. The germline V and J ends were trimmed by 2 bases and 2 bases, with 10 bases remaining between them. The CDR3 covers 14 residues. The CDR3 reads CASSLYVAPYEQYF. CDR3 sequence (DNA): TGTGCCAGCAGCTTATATGTAGCCCCCTACGAGCAGTACTTC.

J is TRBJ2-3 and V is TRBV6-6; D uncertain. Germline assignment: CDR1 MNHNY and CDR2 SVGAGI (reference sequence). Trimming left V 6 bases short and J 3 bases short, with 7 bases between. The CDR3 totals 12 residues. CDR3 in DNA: TGTGCCAGCAGGACAACTACAGATACGCAGTATTTT. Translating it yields CASRTTTDTQYF.

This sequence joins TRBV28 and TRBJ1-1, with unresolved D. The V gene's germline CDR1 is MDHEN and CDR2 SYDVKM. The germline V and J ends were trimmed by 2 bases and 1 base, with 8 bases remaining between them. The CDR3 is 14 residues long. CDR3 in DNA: TGTGCCAGCAGTTTACTTTCAGGGAACACTGAAGCTTTCTTT. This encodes CASSLLSGNTEAFF. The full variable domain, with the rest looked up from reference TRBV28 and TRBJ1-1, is DVKVTQSSRYLVKRTGEKVFLECVQDMDHENMFWYRQDPGLGLRLIYFSYDVKMKEKGDIPEGYSVSREKKERFSLILESASTNQTSMYLCASSLLSGNTEAFFGQGTRLTVV.

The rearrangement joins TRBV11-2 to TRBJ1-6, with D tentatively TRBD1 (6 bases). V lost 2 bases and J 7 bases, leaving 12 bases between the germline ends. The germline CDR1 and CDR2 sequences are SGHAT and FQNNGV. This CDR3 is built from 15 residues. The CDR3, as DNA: TGTGCCAGCAGCTTATTTGAACAGGGAAATTCACCCCTCCACTTT. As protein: CASSLFEQGNSPLHF.

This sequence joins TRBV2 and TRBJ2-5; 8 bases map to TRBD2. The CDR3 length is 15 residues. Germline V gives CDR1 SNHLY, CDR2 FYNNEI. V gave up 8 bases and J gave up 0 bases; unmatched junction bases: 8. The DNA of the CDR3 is TGTGCCAGCGGGGGTAATAGCGGGAACCAAGAGACCCAGTACTTC. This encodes CASGGNSGNQETQYF.

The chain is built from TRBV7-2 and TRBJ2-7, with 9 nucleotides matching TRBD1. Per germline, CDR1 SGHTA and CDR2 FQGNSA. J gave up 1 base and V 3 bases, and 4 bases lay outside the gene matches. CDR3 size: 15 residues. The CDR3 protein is CASSFPGTGSYEQYF. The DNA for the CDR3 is TGTGCCAGCAGCTTCCCCGGGACAGGGTCCTACGAGCAGTACTTC.

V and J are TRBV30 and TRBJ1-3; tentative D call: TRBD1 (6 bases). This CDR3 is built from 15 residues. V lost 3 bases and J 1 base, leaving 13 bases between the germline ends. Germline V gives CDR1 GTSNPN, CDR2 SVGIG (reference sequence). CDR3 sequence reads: CAWSHRVGSGNTIYF. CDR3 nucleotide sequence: TGTGCCTGGAGCCACAGGGTCGGGTCTGGAAACACCATATATTTT.

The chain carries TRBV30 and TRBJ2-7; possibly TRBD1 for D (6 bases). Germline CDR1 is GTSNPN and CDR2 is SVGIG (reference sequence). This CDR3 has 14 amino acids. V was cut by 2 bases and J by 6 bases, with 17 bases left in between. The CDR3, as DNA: TGTGCCTGGAGTAAAAGAGACAGGCCTCCCGAGCAGTACTTC. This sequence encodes CAWSKRDRPPEQYF.

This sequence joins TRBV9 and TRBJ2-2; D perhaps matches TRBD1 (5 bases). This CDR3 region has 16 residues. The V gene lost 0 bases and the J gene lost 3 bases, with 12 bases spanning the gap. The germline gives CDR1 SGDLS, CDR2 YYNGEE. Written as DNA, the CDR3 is TGTGCCAGCAGCGTAGAGGGGCTTGTGGACACCGGGGAGCTGTTTTTT. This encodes CASSVEGLVDTGELFF.

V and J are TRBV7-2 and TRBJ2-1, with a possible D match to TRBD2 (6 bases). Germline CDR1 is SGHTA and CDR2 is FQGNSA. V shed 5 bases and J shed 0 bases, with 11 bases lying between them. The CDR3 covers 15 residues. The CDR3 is CASSRDFGSYNEQFF. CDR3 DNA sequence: TGTGCCAGCAGCAGGGACTTCGGCTCCTACAATGAGCAGTTCTTC.

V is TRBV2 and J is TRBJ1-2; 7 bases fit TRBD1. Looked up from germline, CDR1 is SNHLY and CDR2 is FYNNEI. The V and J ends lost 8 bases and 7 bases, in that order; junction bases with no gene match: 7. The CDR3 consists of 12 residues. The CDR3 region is CASGQGESGYTF. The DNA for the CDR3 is TGTGCCAGCGGCCAGGGGGAGAGTGGCTACACCTTC.

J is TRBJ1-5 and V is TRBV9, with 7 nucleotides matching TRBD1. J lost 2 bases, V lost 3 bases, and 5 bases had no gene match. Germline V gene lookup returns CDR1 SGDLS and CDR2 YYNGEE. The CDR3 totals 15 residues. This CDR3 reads CASSAGTAGNQPQHF. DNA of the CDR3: TGTGCCAGCAGCGCCGGGACAGCCGGCAATCAGCCCCAGCATTTT.